Below, 2 T cell receptor beta chains from the same sample are listed, as sequenced in a study of molecular identifiers for immune sequencing clone quantification. TCRdb used MiXCR to reprocess the PCR reads, holding one entry per CDR3 protein. The table lists more than 450,000 distinct CDR3 sequences, about 25% of them singletons. Sequenced sample: naive CD8+ T cells from blood, with Jurkat cell RNA spiked in. The subset: FACS-sorted CD8+CD4-CCR7+CD45RA+ naive T cells. The receptors here all came from a human donor in good health. Some libraries in this study had Jurkat cell RNA spiked in.

The chain couples TRBV2 to TRBJ2-1; tentatively, D is TRBD1 or TRBD2 (5 bases each). The CDR3 sequence is 14 residues long. CDR1 and CDR2 (germline): SNHLY, FYNNEI. The germline V and J ends were trimmed by 7 bases and 4 bases, with 14 bases remaining between them. CDR3 sequence (DNA): TGTGCCAGCACCCGGGACCACCCTTACAATGAGCAGTTCTTC. The encoded protein is CASTRDHPYNEQFF.

In this sample, this clonotype turned up many times. V gene TRBV28 combines with J gene TRBJ2-3; possibly TRBD1 or TRBD2 for D (5 bases each). Trimming shortened V by 3 bases and J by 7 bases, and 20 bases separated the two germline ends. This CDR3 region has 16 residues. Germline V gene sequence: CDR1 MDHEN, CDR2 SYDVKM. CDR3 residues: CASSFSSGTPEYTQYF. The DNA for the CDR3 is TGTGCCAGCAGTTTTTCTTCGGGGACCCCCGAATATACGCAGTATTTT.